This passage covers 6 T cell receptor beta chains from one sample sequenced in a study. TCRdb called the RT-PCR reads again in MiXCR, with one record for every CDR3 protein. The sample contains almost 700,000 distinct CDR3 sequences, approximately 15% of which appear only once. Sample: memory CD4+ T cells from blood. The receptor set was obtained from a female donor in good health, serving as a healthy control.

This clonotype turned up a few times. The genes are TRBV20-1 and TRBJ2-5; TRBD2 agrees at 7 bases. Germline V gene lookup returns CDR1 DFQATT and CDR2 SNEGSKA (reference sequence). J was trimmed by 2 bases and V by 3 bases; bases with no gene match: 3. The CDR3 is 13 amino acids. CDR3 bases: TGCAGTGCTAGGACCGGGGGGCAAGAGACCCAGTACTTC. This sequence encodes CSARTGGQETQYF.

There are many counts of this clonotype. As DNA, the CDR3 is TGTGCCAGTAGGGACTTAGATACGCAGTATTTT. This encodes CASRDLDTQYF. The V gene is TRBV6-2 or TRBV6-3, the J gene TRBJ2-3; weak D call: TRBD2 (6 bases). This CDR3 has 11 amino acids. Trimming took off 9 bases at V and 5 bases at J, with 9 bases between the two ends. Looked up from germline, CDR1 is MNHEY and CDR2 is SVGEGT.

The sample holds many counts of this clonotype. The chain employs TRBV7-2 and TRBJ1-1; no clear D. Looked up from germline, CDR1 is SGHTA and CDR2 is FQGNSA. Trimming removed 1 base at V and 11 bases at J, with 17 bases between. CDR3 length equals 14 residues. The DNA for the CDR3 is TGTGCCAGCAGCTTAGATTCTGCAGGACGCATCGCTTTCTTT. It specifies CASSLDSAGRIAFF.

The CDR3: CASSTRTGPLEKLFF. DNA of the CDR3: TGTGCCAGCAGCACCCGGACAGGGCCCCTTGAAAAACTGTTTTTT. The chain has TRBV7-2 and TRBJ1-4, with 8 bases lining up with TRBD1. The V gene end was trimmed by 5 bases and the J gene end by 7 bases; junction bases not matched to a gene: 9. Germline V CDR1 and CDR2: SGHTA, FQGNSA. The CDR3 totals 15 residues.

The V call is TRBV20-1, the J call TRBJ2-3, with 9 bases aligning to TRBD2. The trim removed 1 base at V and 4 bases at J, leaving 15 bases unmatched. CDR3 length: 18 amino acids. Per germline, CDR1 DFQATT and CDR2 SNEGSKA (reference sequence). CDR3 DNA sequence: TGCAGTGCTAGAGGTCCCGGAGTAGCGGGGGTGATGGCAGATACGCAGTATTTT. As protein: CSARGPGVAGVMADTQYF.

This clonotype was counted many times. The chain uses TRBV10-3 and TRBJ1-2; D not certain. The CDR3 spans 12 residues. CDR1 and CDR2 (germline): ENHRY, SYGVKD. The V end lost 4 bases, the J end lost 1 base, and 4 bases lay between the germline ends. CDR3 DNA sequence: TGTGCCATCAGTGCAGATAACTATGGCTACACCTTC. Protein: CAISADNYGYTF.